This TCR beta chain was documented in a study of identical twins. In its sample, this clonotype was seen a few times. Trimming cost V 6 bases and J 2 bases, with 8 bases left between them. Germline CDR1 MNHNS, CDR2 SASEGT. The CDR3 has 12 residues. TCRdb ran MiXCR on the 5' RACE reads and lists one entry per CDR3 protein. Here the sample spans approximately 220,000 distinct CDR3 sequences, approximately 8.3% being singletons. These data were also filed under a second study, of yellow fever vaccine responses in identical twins.

This TCR derives from a woman younger than 30 in good health. The sample taken for sequencing was memory (CD45RO+) T cells sorted from blood. The J gene is TRBJ2-7, the V gene TRBV6-1, with D possibly TRBD2 on 5 matching bases. CDR3 region: CASSGLTYEQYF. The CDR3 DNA reads TGTGCCAGCAGCGGACTGACCTACGAGCAGTACTTC.